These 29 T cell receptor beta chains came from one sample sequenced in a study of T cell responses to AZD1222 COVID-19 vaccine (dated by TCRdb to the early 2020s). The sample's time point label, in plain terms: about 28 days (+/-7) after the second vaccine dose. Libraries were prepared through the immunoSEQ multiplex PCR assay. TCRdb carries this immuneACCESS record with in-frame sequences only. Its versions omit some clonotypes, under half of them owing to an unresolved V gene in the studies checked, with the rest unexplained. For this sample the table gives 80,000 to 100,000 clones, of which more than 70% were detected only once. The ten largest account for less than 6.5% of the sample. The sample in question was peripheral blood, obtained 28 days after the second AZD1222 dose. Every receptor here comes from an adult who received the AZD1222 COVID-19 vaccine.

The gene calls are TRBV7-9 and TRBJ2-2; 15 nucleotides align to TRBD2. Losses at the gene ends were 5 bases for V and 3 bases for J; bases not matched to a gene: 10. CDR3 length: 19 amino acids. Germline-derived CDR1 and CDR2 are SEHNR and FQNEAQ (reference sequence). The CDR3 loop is CASSNPGLAGGGYTGELFF. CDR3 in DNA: TGTGCCAGCAGCAACCCGGGACTAGCGGGAGGAGGGTACACCGGGGAGCTGTTTTTT.

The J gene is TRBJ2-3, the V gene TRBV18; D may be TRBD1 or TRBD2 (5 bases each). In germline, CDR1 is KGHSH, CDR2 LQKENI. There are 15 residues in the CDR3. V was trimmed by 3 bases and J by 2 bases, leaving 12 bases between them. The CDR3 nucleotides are TGTGCCAGCTCACCCCAGGGACCCTCCACAGATACGCAGTATTTT. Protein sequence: CASSPQGPSTDTQYF.

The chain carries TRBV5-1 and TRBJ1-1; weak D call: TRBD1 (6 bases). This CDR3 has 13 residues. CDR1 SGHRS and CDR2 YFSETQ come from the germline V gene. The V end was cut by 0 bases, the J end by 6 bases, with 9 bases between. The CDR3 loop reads CASSLAGVPEAFF. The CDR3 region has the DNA TGCGCCAGCAGCTTGGCAGGGGTCCCTGAAGCTTTCTTT.

CDR3 residues: CASSLGDYNTGELFF. CDR3 coding DNA: TGTGCCAGCAGCTTAGGAGACTACAACACCGGGGAGCTGTTTTTT. The chain links TRBV11-2 to TRBJ2-2; D is possibly TRBD2 (5 bases). With 1 base removed from V and 2 bases from J, the gap between germline ends came to 8 bases. Germline-derived CDR1 and CDR2 are SGHAT and FQNNGV. This CDR3 is 15 amino acids long.

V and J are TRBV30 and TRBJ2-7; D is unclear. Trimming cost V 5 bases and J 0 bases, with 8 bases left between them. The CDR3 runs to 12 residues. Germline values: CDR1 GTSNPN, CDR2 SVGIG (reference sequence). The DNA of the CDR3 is TGTGCCTGGGGACGGAGCTCCTACGAGCAGTACTTC. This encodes CAWGRSSYEQYF.

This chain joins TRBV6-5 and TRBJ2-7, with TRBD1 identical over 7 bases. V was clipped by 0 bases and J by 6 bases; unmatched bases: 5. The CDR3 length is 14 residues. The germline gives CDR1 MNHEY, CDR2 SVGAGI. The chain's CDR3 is CASSYSGQLSEQYF. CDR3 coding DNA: TGTGCCAGCAGTTACTCGGGACAGTTAAGCGAGCAGTACTTC.

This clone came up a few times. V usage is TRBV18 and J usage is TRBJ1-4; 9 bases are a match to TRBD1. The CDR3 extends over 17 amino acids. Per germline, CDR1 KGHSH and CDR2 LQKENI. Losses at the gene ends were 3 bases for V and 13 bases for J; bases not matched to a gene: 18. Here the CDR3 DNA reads TGTGCCAGCTCACCCCAAGCGGGACAGGGATCTTCACGGGGACTGTTTTTT. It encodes CASSPQAGQGSSRGLFF.

CDR3 nucleotide sequence: TGTGCCAGCCAGGACTCCTACGAGCAGTACTTC. Amino acid sequence: CASQDSYEQYF. This chain joins TRBV6-5 and TRBJ2-7; D unclear. V dropped 8 bases and J dropped 0 bases, with 5 bases sitting between them. Germline values: CDR1 MNHEY, CDR2 SVGAGI. CDR3 length equals 11 residues.

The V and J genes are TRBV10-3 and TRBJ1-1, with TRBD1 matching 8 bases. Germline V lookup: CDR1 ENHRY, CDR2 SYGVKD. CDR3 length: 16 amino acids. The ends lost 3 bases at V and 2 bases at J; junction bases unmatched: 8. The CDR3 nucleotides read TGTGCCATCAGTGAAACAGGGGGGGCAACTAACACTGAAGCTTTCTTT. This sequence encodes CAISETGGATNTEAFF.

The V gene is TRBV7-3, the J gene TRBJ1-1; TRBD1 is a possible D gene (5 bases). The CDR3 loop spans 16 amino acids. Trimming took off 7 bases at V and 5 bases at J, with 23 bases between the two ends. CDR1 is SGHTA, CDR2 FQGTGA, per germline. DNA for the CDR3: TGTGCCAGCAATCCTAGTGGGGCAGGCGAAAAAACTGAAGCTTTCTTT. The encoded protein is CASNPSGAGEKTEAFF.

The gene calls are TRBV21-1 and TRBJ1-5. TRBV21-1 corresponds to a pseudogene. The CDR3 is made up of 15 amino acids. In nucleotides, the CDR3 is TGTGCCAGCAGCAAAGTAAGGGATAGCAATCAGCCCCAGCATTTT. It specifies CASSKVRDSNQPQHF.

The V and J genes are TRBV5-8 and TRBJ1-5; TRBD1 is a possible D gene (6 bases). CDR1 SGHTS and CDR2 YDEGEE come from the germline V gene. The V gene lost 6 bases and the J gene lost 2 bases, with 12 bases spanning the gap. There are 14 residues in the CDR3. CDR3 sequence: CASTRGYGNQPQHF. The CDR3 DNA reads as TGTGCCAGCACCAGGGGCTACGGCAATCAGCCCCAGCATTTT.

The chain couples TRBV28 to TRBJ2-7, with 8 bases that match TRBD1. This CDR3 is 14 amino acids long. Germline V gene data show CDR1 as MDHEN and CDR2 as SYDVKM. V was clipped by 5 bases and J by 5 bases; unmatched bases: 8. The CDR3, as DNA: TGTGCCAGCAGTGGCAGGGGGCGCCCCCACGAGCAGTACTTC. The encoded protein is CASSGRGRPHEQYF.

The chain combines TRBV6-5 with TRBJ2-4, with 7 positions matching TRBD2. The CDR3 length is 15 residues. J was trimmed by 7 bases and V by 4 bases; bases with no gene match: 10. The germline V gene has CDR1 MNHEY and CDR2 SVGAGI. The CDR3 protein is CASSSGGRARNIQYF. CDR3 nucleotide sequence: TGTGCCAGCAGTTCAGGAGGGAGGGCCCGGAACATTCAGTACTTC.

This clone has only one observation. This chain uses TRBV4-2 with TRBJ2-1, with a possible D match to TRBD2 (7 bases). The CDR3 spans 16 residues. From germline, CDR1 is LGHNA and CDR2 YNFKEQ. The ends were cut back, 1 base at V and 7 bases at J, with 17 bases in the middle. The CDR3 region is CASSQGGGGLSNEQFF. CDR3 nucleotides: TGTGCCAGCAGCCAAGGCGGCGGGGGCCTCTCAAATGAGCAGTTCTTC.

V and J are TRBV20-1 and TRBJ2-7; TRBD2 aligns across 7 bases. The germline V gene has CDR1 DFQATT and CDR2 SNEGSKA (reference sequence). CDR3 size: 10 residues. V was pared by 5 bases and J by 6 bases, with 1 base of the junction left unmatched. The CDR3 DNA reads TGCAGTGCTGCGGGAGTCGAGCAGTACTTC. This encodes CSAAGVEQYF.

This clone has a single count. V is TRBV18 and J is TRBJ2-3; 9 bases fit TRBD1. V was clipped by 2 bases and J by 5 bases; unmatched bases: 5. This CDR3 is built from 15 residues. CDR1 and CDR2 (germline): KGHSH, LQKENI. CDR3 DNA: TGTGCCAGCTCACCAGGGACAGGGTGGAAAGATACGCAGTATTTT. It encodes CASSPGTGWKDTQYF.

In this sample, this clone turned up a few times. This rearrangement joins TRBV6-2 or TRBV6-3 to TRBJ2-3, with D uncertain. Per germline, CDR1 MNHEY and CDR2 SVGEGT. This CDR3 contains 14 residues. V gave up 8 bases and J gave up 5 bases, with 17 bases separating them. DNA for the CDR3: TGTGCCAGCCGCCCTAGGCGCTGGCAAGATACGCAGTATTTT. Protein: CASRPRRWQDTQYF.

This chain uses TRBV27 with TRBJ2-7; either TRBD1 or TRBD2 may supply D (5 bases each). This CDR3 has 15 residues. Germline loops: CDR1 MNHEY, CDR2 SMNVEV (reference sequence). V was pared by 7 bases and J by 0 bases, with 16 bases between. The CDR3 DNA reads TGTGCCAGCACCCCACAAGGGACGGCCTCCTACGAGCAGTACTTC. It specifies CASTPQGTASYEQYF.

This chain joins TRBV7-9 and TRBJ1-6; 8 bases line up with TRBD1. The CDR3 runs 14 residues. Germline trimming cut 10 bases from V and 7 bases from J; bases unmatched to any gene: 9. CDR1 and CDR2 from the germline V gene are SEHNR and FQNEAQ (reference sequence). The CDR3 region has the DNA TGTGCCACCCGGCAGGGGGCCGGGAATTCACCCCTCCACTTT. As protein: CATRQGAGNSPLHF.

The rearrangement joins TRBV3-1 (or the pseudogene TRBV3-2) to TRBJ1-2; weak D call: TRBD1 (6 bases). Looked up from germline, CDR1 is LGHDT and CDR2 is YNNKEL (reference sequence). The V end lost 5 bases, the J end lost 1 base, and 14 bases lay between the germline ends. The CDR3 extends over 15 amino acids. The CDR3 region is CASSDLQGFNYGYTF. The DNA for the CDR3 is TGTGCCAGCAGCGACTTACAGGGTTTTAACTATGGCTACACCTTC.

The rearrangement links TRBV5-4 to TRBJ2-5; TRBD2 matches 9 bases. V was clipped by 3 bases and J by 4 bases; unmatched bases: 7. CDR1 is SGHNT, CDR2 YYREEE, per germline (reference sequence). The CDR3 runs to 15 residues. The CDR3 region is CASSSVAGEGETQYF. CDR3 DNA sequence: TGTGCCAGCAGCTCGGTAGCGGGAGAGGGAGAGACCCAGTACTTC.

DNA of the CDR3: TGTGCCACCAGCAGAGATCTAGGGCAGCGCTACGAGCAGTACTTC. Its translation is CATSRDLGQRYEQYF. The chain has TRBV15 and TRBJ2-7, with unresolved D. The germline V and J ends were trimmed by 0 bases and 3 bases, with 12 bases remaining between them. This CDR3 has 15 amino acids. Germline V lookup: CDR1 LNHNV, CDR2 YYDKDF (reference sequence).

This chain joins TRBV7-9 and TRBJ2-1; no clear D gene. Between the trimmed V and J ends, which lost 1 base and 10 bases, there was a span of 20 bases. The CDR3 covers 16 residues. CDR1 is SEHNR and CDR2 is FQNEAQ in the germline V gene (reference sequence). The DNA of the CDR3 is TGTGCCAGCAGCTTAGTTGTGACCGGCCCGTCATGGGAGCAGTTCTTC. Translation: CASSLVVTGPSWEQFF.

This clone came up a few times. CDR3 region: CARMTGTNTGELFF. CDR3 sequence (DNA): TGTGCCAGAATGACAGGGACGAACACCGGGGAGCTGTTTTTT. The chain joins TRBV7-6 to TRBJ2-2; 7 bases fit TRBD1. The CDR3 runs to 14 residues. The trim removed 9 bases at V and 0 bases at J, leaving 4 bases unmatched. Germline values: CDR1 SGHVS, CDR2 FNYEAQ. Using reference TRBV7-6 and TRBJ2-2 for the parts outside the CDR3, the full variable domain is GAGVSQSPRYKVTKRGQDVALRCDPISGHVSLYWYRQALGQGPEFLTYFNYEAQQDKSGLPNDRFSAERPEGSISTLTIQRTEQRDSAMYRCARMTGTNTGELFFGEGSRLTVL.

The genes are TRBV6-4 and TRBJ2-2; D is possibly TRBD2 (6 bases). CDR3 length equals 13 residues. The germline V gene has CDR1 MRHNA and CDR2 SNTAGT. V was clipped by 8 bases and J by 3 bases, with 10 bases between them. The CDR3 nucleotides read TGTGCCAGCGGTAGCGGTCACACCGGGGAGCTGTTTTTT. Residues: CASGSGHTGELFF.

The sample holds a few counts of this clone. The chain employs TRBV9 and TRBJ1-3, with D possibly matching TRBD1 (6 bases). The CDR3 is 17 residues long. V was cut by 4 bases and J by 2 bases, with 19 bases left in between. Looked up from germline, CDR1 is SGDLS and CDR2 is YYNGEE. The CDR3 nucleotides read TGTGCCAGCAGCCCCCCCCGCCAGGGGAGCGCTGGAAACACCATATATTTT. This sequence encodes CASSPPRQGSAGNTIYF.

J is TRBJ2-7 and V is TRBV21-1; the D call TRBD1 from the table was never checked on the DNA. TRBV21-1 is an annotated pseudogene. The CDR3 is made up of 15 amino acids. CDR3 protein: CASSMGDRGSYEQYF. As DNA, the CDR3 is TGTGCCAGCAGCATGGGGGACAGGGGGTCCTACGAGCAGTACTTC.

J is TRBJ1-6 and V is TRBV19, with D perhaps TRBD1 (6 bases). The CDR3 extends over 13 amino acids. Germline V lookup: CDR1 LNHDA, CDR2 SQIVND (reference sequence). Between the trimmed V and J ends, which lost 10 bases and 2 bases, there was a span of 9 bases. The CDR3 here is CATRGTYNSPLHF. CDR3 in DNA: TGTGCCACCAGGGGTACCTATAATTCACCCCTCCACTTT.